Presented here are 5 T cell receptor beta chains from one specimen sequenced in a study of regulatory and conventional T cells in RAG deficiency. Sequencing was performed with immunoSEQ multiplex PCR; in TCRdb, only in-frame clones are kept and a portion is missing. The repertoire holds 30,000 to 40,000 clones, with about 76% as singletons. Blood CD4+ CD25-low CD127-high conventional T cells supplied the genomic DNA template. This sample was also put to use in a study of regulatory T cells. That work states: Amplification used 52 TRBV primers and 13 TRBJ primers.

Sequencing was carried out using CD4+ effector T cells sorted from blood. These TCRs come from a human donor in good health.

Notes on this clone: One end of the junction varies from germline; a read error may be responsible. The rearrangement uses TRBV7-7 and TRBJ2-2; no firm D call. This CDR3 is 12 amino acids long. Germline CDR1 is SSHAT and CDR2 is FNYEAQ (reference sequence). The CDR3 DNA is TGTGCTAGCAGCTTAAACACCGGGGAGCTGTTTTTT. It specifies CASSLNTGELFF.

This rearrangement joins TRBV4-2 to TRBJ2-7, with no clear D. Germline CDR1 reads LGHNA; CDR2 reads YNFKEQ. The CDR3 contains 14 residues. V was trimmed by 1 base and J by 8 bases, leaving 15 bases between them. The CDR3 loop reads CASSQGRPGMKQYF. CDR3 in DNA: TGTGCCAGCAGCCAAGGCCGGCCGGGTATGAAGCAGTACTTC.

The CDR3 DNA sequence: TGCAGTGGAAAGGACAGAACCAACACCGGGGAGCTGTTTTTT. This codes for CSGKDRTNTGELFF. The chain employs TRBV29-1 and TRBJ2-2, with a possible D match to TRBD1 (6 bases). The CDR3 runs to 14 residues. Per germline, CDR1 SQVTM and CDR2 ANQGSEA.

The chain carries TRBV4-2 and TRBJ2-5; TRBD2 aligns across 7 bases. The CDR3 runs 16 residues. CDR1 LGHNA and CDR2 YNFKEQ come from the germline V gene. J was trimmed by 2 bases and V by 0 bases; bases with no gene match: 6. CDR3 sequence reads: CASSQESSGSQETQYF. In DNA form, the CDR3 reads TGTGCCAGCAGCCAAGAGTCTAGCGGTTCTCAAGAGACCCAGTACTTC.

This chain uses TRBV2 with TRBJ1-3; TRBD1 aligns across 7 bases. Germline loops: CDR1 SNHLY, CDR2 FYNNEI. V was pared by 3 bases and J by 7 bases, with 3 bases of the junction left unmatched. The CDR3 spans 13 residues. CDR3 in amino acids: CASSDVQGNTIYF. The CDR3 region has the DNA TGTGCCAGCAGTGACGTACAGGGGAACACCATATATTTT.